A single sample is the source of the 4 T cell receptor beta chains below, sequenced in a study of radiotherapy plus CTLA-4 blockade in lung cancer. This table comes from immunoSEQ multiplex PCR, and its TCRdb copy is limited to in-frame clones, with some not included. Of more than 65,000 clones in the sample, 80% to 85% were seen once. Material: peripheral blood, obtained from a patient treated with radiotherapy plus ipilimumab. The receptor set was obtained from a human donor with non-small cell lung cancer who had stable disease on radiotherapy plus ipilimumab.

The rearrangement links TRBV11-3 to TRBJ2-1, with 9 bases matching TRBD2. The germline V gene encodes CDR1 SGHNT and CDR2 YENEEA. The CDR3 covers 16 residues. J gave up 9 bases and V 0 bases, and 9 bases lay outside the gene matches. CDR3 protein: CASSLEGGRAAGEQFF. The CDR3 coding sequence is TGTGCCAGCAGCTTAGAGGGCGGGAGGGCCGCGGGTGAGCAGTTCTTC.

The chain joins TRBV29-1 to TRBJ2-2; TRBD1 is a possible D gene (5 bases). The V end was cut by 7 bases, the J end by 6 bases, with 12 bases between. Germline-derived CDR1 and CDR2 are SQVTM and ANQGSEA. This CDR3 is 12 amino acids long. The CDR3 spells CSAAKGAGELFF. The CDR3 nucleotides are TGCAGCGCTGCAAAAGGGGCCGGGGAGCTGTTTTTT.

The sample holds a few counts of this clone. DNA for the CDR3: TGCGCCAGCAGCTTGGCGGACTTATATGGCTACACCTTC. As protein: CASSLADLYGYTF. The genes are TRBV5-1 and TRBJ1-2; no clear D gene. This CDR3 contains 13 residues. CDR1 and CDR2 (germline): SGHRS, YFSETQ. V dropped 0 bases and J dropped 5 bases, with 8 bases sitting between them.

Notes on this clone: The same CDR3 is also encoded by other DNA sequences in this sample. V and J are TRBV2 and TRBJ2-1; maybe TRBD2 (7 bases). The V end was cut by 4 bases, the J end by 7 bases, with 14 bases between. Germline V gene sequence: CDR1 SNHLY, CDR2 FYNNEI. CDR3 length equals 14 residues. CDR3: CASSGGGGVNEQFF. As DNA, the CDR3 is TGTGCCAGCAGTGGAGGGGGGGGAGTGAATGAGCAGTTCTTC.